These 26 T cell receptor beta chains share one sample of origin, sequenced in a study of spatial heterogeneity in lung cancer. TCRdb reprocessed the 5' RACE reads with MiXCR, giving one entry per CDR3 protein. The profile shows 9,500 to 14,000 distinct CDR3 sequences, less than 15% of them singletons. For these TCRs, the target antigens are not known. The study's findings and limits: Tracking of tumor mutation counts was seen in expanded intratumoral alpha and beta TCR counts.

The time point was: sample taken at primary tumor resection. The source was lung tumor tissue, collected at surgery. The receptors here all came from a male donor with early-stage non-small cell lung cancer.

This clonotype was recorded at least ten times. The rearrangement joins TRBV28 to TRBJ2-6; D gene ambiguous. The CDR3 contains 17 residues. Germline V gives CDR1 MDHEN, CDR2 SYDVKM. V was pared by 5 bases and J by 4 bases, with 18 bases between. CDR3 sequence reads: CASSPPLVVRGANVLTF. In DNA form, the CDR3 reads TGTGCCAGCAGTCCCCCTTTGGTGGTGAGAGGGGCCAACGTCCTGACTTTC.

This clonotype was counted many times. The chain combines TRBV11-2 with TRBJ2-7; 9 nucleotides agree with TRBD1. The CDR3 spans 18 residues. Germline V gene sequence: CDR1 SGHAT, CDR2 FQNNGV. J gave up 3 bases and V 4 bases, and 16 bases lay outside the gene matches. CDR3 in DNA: TGTGCCAGCAGCTATGGAAGGAACCCGGGACAGGGCGGCTACGAGCAGTACTTC. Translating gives CASSYGRNPGQGGYEQYF.

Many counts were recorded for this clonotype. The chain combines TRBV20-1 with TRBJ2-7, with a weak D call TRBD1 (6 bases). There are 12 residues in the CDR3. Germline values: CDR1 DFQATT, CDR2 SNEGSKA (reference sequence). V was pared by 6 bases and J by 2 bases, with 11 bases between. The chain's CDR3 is CSAPQGPYEQYF. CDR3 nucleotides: TGCAGTGCACCACAGGGCCCCTACGAGCAGTACTTC.

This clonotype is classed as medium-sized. CDR3 nucleotides: TGTGCCAGCAGTGGGGCTAGCGGGGGCTACACCTTC. This translates into CASSGASGGYTF. V is TRBV9 and J is TRBJ1-2; weak D call: TRBD1 (5 bases). The length of the CDR3 is 12 residues. The V and J ends lost 5 bases and 8 bases respectively, with 13 bases between them. Germline CDR1 SGDLS, CDR2 YYNGEE.

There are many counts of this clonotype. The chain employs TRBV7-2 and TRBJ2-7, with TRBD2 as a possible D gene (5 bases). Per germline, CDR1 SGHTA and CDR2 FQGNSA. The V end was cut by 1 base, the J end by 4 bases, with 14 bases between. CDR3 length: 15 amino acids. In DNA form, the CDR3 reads TGTGCCAGCAGCTTAGTCGCGACTATTGGGTACGAGCAGTACTTC. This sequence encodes CASSLVATIGYEQYF.

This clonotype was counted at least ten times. The CDR3 DNA sequence: TGTGCCAGCAGTTACGACAGGTGGGCTGAAGCTTTCTTT. Translation: CASSYDRWAEAFF. This chain uses TRBV6-6 with TRBJ1-1, with a possible D match to TRBD1 (6 bases). This CDR3 is built from 13 residues. The V and J ends lost 2 bases and 6 bases respectively, with 10 bases between them. CDR1 MNHNY and CDR2 SVGAGI come from the germline V gene (reference sequence).

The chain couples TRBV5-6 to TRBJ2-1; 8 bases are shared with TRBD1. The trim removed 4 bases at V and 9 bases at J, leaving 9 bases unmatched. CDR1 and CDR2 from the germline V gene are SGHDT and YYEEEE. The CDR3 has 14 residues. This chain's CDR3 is CASSPPGDRGEQFF. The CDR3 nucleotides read TGTGCCAGCAGCCCCCCGGGAGACAGGGGTGAGCAGTTCTTC.

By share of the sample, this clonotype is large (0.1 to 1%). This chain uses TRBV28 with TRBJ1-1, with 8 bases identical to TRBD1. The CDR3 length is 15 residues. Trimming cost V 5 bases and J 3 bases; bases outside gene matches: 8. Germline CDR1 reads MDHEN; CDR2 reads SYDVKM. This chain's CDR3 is CASSRFRGLYTEAFF. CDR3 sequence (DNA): TGTGCCAGCAGTAGATTCAGGGGGCTCTACACTGAAGCTTTCTTT. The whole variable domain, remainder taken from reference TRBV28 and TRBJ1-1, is DVKVTQSSRYLVKRTGEKVFLECVQDMDHENMFWYRQDPGLGLRLIYFSYDVKMKEKGDIPEGYSVSREKKERFSLILESASTNQTSMYLCASSRFRGLYTEAFFGQGTRLTVV.

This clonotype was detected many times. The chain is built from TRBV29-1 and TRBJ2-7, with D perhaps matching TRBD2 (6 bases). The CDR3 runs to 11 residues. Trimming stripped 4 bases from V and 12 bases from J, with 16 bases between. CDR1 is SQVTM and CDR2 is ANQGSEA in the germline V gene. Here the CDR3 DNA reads TGCAGCGTTGGGGAGGAGTCGGGTCGGTACTTC. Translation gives CSVGEESGRYF.

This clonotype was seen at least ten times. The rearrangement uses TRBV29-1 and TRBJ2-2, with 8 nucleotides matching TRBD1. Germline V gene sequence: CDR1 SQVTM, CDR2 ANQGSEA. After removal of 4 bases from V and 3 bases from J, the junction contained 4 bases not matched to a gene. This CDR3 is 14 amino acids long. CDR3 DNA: TGCAGCGTTGCCGGGACAGGAGACACCGGGGAGCTGTTTTTT. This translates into CSVAGTGDTGELFF.

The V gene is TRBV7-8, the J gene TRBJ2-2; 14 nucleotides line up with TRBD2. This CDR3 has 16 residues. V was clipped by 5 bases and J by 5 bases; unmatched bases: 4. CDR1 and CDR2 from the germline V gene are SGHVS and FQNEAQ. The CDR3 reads CASSGLAGGETGELFF. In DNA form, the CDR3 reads TGTGCCAGCAGCGGACTAGCGGGGGGTGAGACCGGGGAGCTGTTTTTT.

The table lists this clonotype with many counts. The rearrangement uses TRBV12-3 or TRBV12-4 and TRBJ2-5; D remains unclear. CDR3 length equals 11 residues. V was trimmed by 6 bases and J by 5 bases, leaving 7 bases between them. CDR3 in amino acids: CASSTRETQYF. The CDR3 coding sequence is TGTGCCAGCAGCACAAGGGAGACCCAGTACTTC.

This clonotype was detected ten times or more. Here the CDR3 DNA reads TGTGCCAGCAGTTCACATTACCGGGACAGGTGGGGAGATACGCAGTATTTT. This encodes CASSSHYRDRWGDTQYF. The rearrangement uses TRBV6-2 or TRBV6-3 and TRBJ2-3; 8 bases line up with TRBD1. This CDR3 has 17 amino acids. CDR1 and CDR2 (germline): MNHEY, SVGEGT. V was pared by 4 bases and J by 5 bases, with 14 bases of the junction left unmatched.

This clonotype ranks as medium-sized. The CDR3 sequence: CASSPRLAGETYEQYF. CDR3 in DNA: TGTGCCAGCTCACCACGACTAGCGGGAGAGACCTACGAGCAGTACTTC. The rearrangement uses TRBV18 and TRBJ2-7; TRBD2 matches 12 bases. Losses at the gene ends were 1 base for V and 2 bases for J; bases not matched to a gene: 3. The germline V gene has CDR1 KGHSH and CDR2 LQKENI. The CDR3 spans 16 residues.

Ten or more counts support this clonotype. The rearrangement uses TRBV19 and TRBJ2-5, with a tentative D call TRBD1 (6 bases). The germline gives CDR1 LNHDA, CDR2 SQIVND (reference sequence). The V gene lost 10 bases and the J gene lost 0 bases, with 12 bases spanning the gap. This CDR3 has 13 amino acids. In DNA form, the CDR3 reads TGTGCCACCTCGACAGGAAACCAAGAGACCCAGTACTTC. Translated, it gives CATSTGNQETQYF.

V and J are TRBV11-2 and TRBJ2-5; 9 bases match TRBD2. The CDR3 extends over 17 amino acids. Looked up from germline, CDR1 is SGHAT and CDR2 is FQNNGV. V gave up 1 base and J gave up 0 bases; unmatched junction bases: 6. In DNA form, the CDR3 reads TGTGCCAGCAGCTTAGGAGCGGGAGGCGGGTACCAAGAGACCCAGTACTTC. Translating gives CASSLGAGGGYQETQYF.

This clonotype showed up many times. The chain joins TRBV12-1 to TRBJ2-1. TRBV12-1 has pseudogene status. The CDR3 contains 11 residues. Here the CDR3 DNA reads TGTGCCAAGTCTTCCTACAATGAGCAGTTCTTC. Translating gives CAKSSYNEQFF.

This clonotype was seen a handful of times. The CDR3 is CASSLVGVENIQYF. CDR3 DNA sequence: TGTGCCAGCAGCTTAGTAGGCGTCGAAAACATTCAGTACTTC. The V and J genes are TRBV11-2 and TRBJ2-4; D not certain. Germline values: CDR1 SGHAT, CDR2 FQNNGV. The CDR3 loop spans 14 amino acids. V gave up 1 base and J gave up 5 bases, with 9 bases separating them.

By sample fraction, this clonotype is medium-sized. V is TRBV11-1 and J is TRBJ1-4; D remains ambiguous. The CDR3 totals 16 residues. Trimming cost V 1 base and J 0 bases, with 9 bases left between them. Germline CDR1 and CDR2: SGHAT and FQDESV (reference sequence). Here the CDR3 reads CASSLGGPATNEKLFF. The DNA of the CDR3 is TGTGCCAGCAGCTTAGGAGGGCCCGCAACTAATGAAAAACTGTTTTTT.

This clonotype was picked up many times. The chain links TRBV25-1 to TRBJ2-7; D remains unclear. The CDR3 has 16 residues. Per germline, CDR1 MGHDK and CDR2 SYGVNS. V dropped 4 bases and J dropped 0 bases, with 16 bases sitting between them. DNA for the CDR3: TGTGCCAGCAGTGGTTCTTACGGGTCCCTCTCCTACGAGCAGTACTTC. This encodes CASSGSYGSLSYEQYF.

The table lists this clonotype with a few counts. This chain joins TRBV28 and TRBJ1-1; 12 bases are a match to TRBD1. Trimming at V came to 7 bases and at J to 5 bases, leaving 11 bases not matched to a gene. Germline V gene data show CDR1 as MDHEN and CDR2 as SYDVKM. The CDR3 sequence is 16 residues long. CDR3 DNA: TGTGCCAGCACCCCGCGCGGGACAGGGGGCGGTACTGAAGCTTTCTTT. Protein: CASTPRGTGGGTEAFF.

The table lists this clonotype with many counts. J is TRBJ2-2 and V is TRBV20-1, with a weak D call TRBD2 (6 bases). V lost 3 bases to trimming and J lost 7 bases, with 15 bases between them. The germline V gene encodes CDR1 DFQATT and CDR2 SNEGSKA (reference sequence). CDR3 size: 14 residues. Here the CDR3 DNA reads TGCAGTGCTAGCCACACTAGCATTCACGGGGAGCTGTTTTTT. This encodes CSASHTSIHGELFF.

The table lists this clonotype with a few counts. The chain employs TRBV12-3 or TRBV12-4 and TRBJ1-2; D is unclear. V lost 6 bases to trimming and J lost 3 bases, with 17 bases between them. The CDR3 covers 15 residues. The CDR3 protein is CASSPSGLRYYGYTF. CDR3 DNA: TGTGCCAGCAGCCCCAGCGGCTTGAGATACTATGGCTACACCTTC.

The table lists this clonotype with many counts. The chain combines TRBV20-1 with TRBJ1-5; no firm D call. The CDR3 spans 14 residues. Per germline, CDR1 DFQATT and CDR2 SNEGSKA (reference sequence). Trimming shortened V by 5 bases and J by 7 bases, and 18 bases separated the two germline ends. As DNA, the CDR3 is TGCAGTGCTGCCGAAGTGGTCGCTGGCCAGCCCCAGCATTTT. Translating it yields CSAAEVVAGQPQHF.

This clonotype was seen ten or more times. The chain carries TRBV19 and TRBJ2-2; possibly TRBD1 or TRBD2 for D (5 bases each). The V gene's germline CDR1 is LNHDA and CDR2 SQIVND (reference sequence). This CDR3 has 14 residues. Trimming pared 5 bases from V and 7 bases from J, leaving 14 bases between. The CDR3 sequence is CASSFGLGDGELFF. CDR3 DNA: TGTGCCAGTAGTTTTGGGCTGGGGGACGGGGAGCTGTTTTTT.

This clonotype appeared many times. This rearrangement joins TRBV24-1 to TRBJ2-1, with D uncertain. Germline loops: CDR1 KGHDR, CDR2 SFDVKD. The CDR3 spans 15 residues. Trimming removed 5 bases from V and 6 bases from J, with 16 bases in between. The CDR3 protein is CATSGATRTLNEQFF. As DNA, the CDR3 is TGTGCCACCAGTGGGGCCACGCGCACCCTCAATGAGCAGTTCTTC.